The source of this T cell receptor beta chain is a study of blood T cell repertoires in COVID-19. In the study overall: Sites in the United States, Italy and Spain provided acute and convalescent COVID-19 samples.

Original processing notes: Using reference gene primer amplification, nucleated cell counts were estimated. Measured with immunoSEQ multiplex PCR; TCRdb has only the in-frame clones, and not every one. Clonal size and the V and J genes are those of that table, whereas D and trimming came from the DNA. The profile shows about 280,000 clones, approximately 82% of them singletons. Cohorts were based on clinical histories the participants reported. Individuals in the exposed group had encountered a COVID-19 case within 2 weeks preceding study entry. The CDR3 length is 15 residues. Trimming cost V 2 bases and J 5 bases; bases outside gene matches: 7. From germline, CDR1 is MNHEY and CDR2 SVGAGI. This clone has just one count.

The sequenced material came from PBMCs or T cells enriched from blood (not recorded which). This chain links TRBV6-5 with TRBJ1-1; 8 bases are a match to TRBD1. The sequence was obtained from a man aged 40-49 years who had been exposed to COVID-19. The CDR3 coding sequence is TGTGCCAGCAGTTACGGGACAGGTGGACTTACTGAAGCTTTCTTT. Its translation is CASSYGTGGLTEAFF.